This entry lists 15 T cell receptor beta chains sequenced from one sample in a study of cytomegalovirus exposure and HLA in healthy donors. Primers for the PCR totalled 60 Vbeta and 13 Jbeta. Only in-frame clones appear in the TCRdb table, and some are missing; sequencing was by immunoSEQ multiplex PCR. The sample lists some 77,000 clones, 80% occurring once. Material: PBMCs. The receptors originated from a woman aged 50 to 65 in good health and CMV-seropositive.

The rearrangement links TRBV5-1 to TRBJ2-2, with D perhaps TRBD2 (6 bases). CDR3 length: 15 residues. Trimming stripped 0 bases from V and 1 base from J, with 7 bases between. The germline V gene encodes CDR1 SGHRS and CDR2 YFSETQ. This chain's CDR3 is CASSLDSGNTGELFF. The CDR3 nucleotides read TGCGCCAGCAGCTTGGATAGCGGGAACACCGGGGAGCTGTTTTTT.

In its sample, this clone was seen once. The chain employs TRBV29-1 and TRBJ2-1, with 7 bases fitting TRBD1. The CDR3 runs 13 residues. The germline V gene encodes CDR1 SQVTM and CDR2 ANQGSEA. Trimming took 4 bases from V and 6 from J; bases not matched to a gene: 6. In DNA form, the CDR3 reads TGCAGCGTTGCTAGAGACAGGGTCAATGAGCAGTTCTTC. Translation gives CSVARDRVNEQFF.

The DNA of the CDR3 is TGCAGCGTTGTTGGTAACAAGAACACCATATATTTT. Translation gives CSVVGNKNTIYF. The J gene is TRBJ1-3, the V gene TRBV29-1; the D is unclear. Germline V gives CDR1 SQVTM, CDR2 ANQGSEA. The CDR3 covers 12 residues. V lost 4 bases and J 7 bases, leaving 11 bases between the germline ends.

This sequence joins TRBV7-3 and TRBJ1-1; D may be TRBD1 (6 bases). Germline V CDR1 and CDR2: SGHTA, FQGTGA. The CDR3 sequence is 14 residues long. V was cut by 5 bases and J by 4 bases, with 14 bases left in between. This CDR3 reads CASSLSGALTEAFF. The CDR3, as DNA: TGTGCCAGCAGCCTATCAGGGGCCCTCACTGAAGCTTTCTTT.

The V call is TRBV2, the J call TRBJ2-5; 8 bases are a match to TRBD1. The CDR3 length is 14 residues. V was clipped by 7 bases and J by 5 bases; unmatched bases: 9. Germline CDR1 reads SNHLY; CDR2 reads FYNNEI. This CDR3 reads CASIIGQGFETQYF. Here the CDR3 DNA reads TGTGCCAGCATCATAGGACAGGGTTTTGAGACCCAGTACTTC.

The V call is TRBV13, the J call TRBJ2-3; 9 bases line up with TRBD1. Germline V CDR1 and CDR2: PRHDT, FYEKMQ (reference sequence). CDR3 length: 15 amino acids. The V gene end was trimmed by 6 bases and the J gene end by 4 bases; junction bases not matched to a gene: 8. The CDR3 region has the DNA TGTGCCAGCAGTCTTCAACAGGGGGCCGCAGATACGCAGTATTTT. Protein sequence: CASSLQQGAADTQYF.

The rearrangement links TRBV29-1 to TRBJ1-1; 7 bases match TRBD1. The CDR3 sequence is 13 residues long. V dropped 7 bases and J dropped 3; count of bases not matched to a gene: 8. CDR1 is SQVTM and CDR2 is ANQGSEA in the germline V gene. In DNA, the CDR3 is TGCAGCGCCGAACAGGGGCAGGACACTGAAGCTTTCTTT. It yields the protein CSAEQGQDTEAFF.

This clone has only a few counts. Here the CDR3 reads CASSEGLYNSPLHF. For the CDR3, the DNA is TGTGCCAGCAGTGAGGGACTCTATAATTCACCCCTCCACTTT. The chain joins TRBV2 to TRBJ1-6, with D maybe TRBD1 (5 bases). Trimming cost V 3 bases and J 3 bases, with 6 bases left between them. The CDR3 extends over 14 amino acids. CDR1 SNHLY and CDR2 FYNNEI come from the germline V gene.

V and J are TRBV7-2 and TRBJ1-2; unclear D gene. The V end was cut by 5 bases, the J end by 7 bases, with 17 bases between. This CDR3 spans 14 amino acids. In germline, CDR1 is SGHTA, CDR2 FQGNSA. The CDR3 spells CASSQASGGSGYTF. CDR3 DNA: TGTGCCAGCAGCCAGGCATCGGGAGGTAGTGGCTACACCTTC.

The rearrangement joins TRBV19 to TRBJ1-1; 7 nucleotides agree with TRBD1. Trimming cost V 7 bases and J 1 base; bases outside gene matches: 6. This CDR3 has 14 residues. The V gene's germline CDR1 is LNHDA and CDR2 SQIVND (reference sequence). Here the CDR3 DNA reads TGTGCCAGTACCTGGGACAGCCCGAACACTGAAGCTTTCTTT. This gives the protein CASTWDSPNTEAFF.

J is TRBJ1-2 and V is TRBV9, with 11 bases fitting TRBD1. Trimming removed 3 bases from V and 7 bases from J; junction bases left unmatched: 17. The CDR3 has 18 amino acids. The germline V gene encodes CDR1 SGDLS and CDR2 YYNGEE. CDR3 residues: CASSAGQGARKDRPGYTF. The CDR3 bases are TGTGCCAGCAGCGCAGGACAGGGGGCGCGGAAAGATCGACCTGGCTACACCTTC.

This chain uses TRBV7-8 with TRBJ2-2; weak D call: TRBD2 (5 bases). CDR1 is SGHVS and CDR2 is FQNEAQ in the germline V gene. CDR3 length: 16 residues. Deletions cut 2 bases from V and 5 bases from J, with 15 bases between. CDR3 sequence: CASSLPLRVRTGELFF. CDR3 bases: TGTGCCAGCAGCTTACCTTTGCGGGTTAGAACCGGGGAGCTGTTTTTT.

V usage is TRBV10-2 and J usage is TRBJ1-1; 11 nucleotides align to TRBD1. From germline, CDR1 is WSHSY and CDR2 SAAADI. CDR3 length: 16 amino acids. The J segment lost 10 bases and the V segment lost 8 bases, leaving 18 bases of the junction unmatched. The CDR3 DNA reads TGCGCCAGCGCGGAAGGGACAGGGGGTGGACGAAATCGAGCTTTCTTT. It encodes CASAEGTGGGRNRAFF.

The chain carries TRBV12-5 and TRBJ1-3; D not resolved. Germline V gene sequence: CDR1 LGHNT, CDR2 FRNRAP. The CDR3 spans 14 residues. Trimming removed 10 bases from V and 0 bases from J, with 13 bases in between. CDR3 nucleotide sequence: TGTGCTACTGGGGAGGGCTTCTCTGGAAACACCATATATTTT. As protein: CATGEGFSGNTIYF.

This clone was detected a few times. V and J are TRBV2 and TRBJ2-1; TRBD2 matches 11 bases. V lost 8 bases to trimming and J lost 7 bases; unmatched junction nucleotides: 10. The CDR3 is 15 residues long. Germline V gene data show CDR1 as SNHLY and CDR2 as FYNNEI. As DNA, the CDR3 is TGTGCCAGCCGATCTACTAGCGGGAGATCGAATGAGCAGTTCTTC. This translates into CASRSTSGRSNEQFF.